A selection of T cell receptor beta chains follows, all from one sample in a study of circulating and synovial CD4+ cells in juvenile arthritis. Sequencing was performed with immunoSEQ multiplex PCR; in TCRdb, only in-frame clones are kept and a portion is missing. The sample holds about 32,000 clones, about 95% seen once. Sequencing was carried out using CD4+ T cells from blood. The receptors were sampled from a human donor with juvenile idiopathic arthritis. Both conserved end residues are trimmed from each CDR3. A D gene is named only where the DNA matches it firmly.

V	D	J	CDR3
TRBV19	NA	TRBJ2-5	ASSPPGWGVETQY
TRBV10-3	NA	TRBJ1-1	AIGVGGTSKNTEAF
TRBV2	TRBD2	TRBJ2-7	ASSESVSGRGDNEQY
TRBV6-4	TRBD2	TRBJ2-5	ASSGAGERETQY
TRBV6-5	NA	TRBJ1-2	ASSYSQGPGHGYT
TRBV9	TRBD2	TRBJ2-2	ASSNQAGGPTGELF
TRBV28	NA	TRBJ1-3	ASSSAQGSFSGNTIY
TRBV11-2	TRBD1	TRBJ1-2	ASSRIRQGSNYGYT
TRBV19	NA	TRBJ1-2	ATGSFSYT
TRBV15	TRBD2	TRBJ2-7	ATSRDPVGGYEQY
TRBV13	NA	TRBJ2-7	ASSSTTGFLGEQY
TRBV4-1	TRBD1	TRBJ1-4	ASSQVPQGAAANEKLF
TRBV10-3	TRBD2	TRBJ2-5	AISGYGLAGGEAQY
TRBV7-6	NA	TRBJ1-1	ASSLALAGDTEAF
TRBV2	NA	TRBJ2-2	ASSEQMNTGELF
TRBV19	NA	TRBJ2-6	ASRQGTPGANVLT